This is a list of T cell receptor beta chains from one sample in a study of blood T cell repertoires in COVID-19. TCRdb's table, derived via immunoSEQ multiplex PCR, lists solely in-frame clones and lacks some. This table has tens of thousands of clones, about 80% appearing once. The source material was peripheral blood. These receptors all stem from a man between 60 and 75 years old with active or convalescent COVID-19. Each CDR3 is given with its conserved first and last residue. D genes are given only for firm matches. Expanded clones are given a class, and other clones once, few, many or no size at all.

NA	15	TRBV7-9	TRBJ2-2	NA	CASTNRGTNTGELFF	TGTGCCAGCACCAACCGGGGGACGAACACCGGGGAGCTGTTTTTT
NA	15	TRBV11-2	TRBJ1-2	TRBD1	CASSSPRTGEHGYTF	TGTGCCAGCAGCTCCCCCCGGACAGGGGAACATGGCTACACCTTC
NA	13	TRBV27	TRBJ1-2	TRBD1	CASSSQGARGYTF	TGTGCCAGCAGTTCACAGGGGGCTAGGGGCTACACCTTC
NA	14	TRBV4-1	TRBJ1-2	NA	CASSQGSQAPGCTF	TGCGCCAGCAGCCAAGGGTCGCAGGCGCCTGGGTGCACCTTC
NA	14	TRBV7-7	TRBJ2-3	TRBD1	CASSTGTGFDTQYF	TGTGCCAGCAGCACCGGGACAGGCTTTGATACGCAGTATTTT
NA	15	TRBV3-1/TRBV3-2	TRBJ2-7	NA	CASSQVDSAYYEQYF	TGTGCCAGCAGCCAAGTCGACTCCGCTTACTACGAGCAGTACTTC
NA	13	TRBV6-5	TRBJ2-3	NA	CASRRSGTDTQYF	TGTGCCAGCAGGAGGTCGGGCACAGATACGCAGTATTTT
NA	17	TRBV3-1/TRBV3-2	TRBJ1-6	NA	CASSQDPGERGNSPLHF	TGTGCCAGCAGCCAAGATCCGGGGGAGCGAGGTAATTCACCCCTCCACTTT
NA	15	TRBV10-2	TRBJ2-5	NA	CASSTGHWYQETQYF	TGCGCCAGCAGCACGGGACATTGGTACCAAGAGACCCAGTACTTC
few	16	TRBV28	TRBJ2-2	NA	CASSRPWTTNTGELFF	TGTGCCAGCAGCCGGCCATGGACAACGAACACCGGGGAGCTGTTTTTT
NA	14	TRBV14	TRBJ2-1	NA	CASSQFNSYNEQFF	TGTGCCAGCAGCCAATTCAACTCCTACAATGAGCAGTTCTTC
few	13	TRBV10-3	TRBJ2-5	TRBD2	CAINGGGQETQYF	TGTGCCATCAACGGGGGGGGCCAAGAGACCCAGTACTTC